This passage covers 30 T cell receptor beta chains from one sample sequenced in a study of blood T cells in healthy people across ages. PCR was performed a second time for about 7 to 12 cycles using a sample-barcoded 5' primer and a J-beta primer mix. TCRdb redid the calling of the 5' RACE reads with MiXCR, one entry per CDR3 protein. This table holds around 870,000 distinct CDR3 sequences, about 30% found once. Sequencing was carried out using blood. The receptors were sampled from an elderly woman in good health.

The rearrangement uses TRBV18 and TRBJ2-7; D possibly corresponds to TRBD1 (5 bases). V lost 3 bases, J lost 3 bases, and 12 bases lay in between. Per germline, CDR1 KGHSH and CDR2 LQKENI. The length of the CDR3 is 14 residues. CDR3 loop: CASSPQGKGYEQYF. The CDR3, as DNA: TGTGCCAGCTCACCGCAGGGTAAGGGCTACGAGCAGTACTTC.

Only a few counts were recorded for this clonotype. A much more abundant neighbour one base away suggests this may be a read error. The chain has TRBV20-1 and TRBJ2-5; a possible D gene is TRBD1 (7 bases). TRBJ2-1 matches the DNA end more closely, so the J call is doubtful. This CDR3 contains 15 residues. Germline loops: CDR1 DFQATT, CDR2 SNEGSKA (reference sequence). In DNA form, the CDR3 reads TGCAGTGCTAGAGATGCCAGGGGGGTGGAAGAGACCCAGTTCTTC. It specifies CSARDARGVEETQFF.

The V and J genes are TRBV6-2 or TRBV6-3 and TRBJ1-1; 8 nucleotides agree with TRBD1. V trimming: 0 bases; J trimming: 1 base; junction bases outside the gene matches: 10. The CDR3 runs to 18 residues. The germline CDR1 and CDR2 sequences are MNHEY and SVGEGT. The CDR3 bases are TGTGCCAGCAGTTACTCTCCAGGACAGGGCACGGGGAACACTGAAGCTTTCTTT. Translation: CASSYSPGQGTGNTEAFF.

This chain uses TRBV5-5 with TRBJ2-2, with a possible D match to TRBD1 (6 bases). V shed 3 bases and J shed 4 bases, with 16 bases lying between them. The CDR3 is made up of 16 amino acids. CDR1 and CDR2 from the germline V gene are SGHKS and YYEKEE (reference sequence). DNA of the CDR3: TGTGCCAGCAGCTCACCCCATAGGACAGCCACCGGGGAGCTGTTTTTT. Translating it yields CASSSPHRTATGELFF.

The chain joins TRBV20-1 to TRBJ2-3, with D perhaps matching TRBD2 (5 bases). Germline CDR1 and CDR2: DFQATT and SNEGSKA (reference sequence). Trimming took off 2 bases at V and 6 bases at J, with 15 bases between the two ends. CDR3 length: 14 amino acids. CDR3 region: CSARRGDPTDTQYF. CDR3 in DNA: TGCAGTGCTAGACGGGGTGACCCAACGGATACGCAGTATTTT.

V is TRBV7-2 and J is TRBJ2-7; TRBD1 might be the D (5 bases). The V gene lost 2 bases and the J gene lost 6 bases, with 14 bases spanning the gap. This CDR3 is built from 14 residues. The germline gives CDR1 SGHTA, CDR2 FQGNSA. Here the CDR3 DNA reads TGTGCCAGCAGCTTAAACAGGAGCCCATGCGAGCAGTACTTC. It specifies CASSLNRSPCEQYF.

This clonotype appeared many times. This rearrangement joins TRBV7-2 to TRBJ2-5; 12 nucleotides agree with TRBD2. V lost 0 bases and J lost 3; bases outside the gene matches: 5. The CDR3 covers 17 residues. Germline V CDR1 and CDR2: SGHTA, FQGNSA. CDR3 loop: CASSLAGLAGGKETQYF. The CDR3 nucleotides are TGTGCCAGCAGCTTAGCGGGTCTAGCGGGGGGGAAAGAGACCCAGTACTTC.

The chain employs TRBV6-2 or TRBV6-3 and TRBJ2-7, with TRBD2 identical over 9 bases. The CDR3 loop spans 14 amino acids. Germline V lookup: CDR1 MNHEY, CDR2 SVGEGT. J gave up 4 bases and V 8 bases, and 9 bases lay outside the gene matches. CDR3: CASGTGTSPYEQYF. CDR3 bases: TGTGCCAGCGGGACCGGGACTAGCCCGTACGAGCAGTACTTC.

In its sample, this clonotype was seen many times. The chain joins TRBV6-2 or TRBV6-3 to TRBJ2-1; D is ambiguous. Germline CDR1 is MNHEY and CDR2 is SVGEGT. Trimming pared 2 bases from V and 0 bases from J, leaving 11 bases between. CDR3 size: 16 residues. Written as DNA, the CDR3 is TGTGCCAGCAGTTACCTTTCGGTTAGCTCCTACAATGAGCAGTTCTTC. This sequence encodes CASSYLSVSSYNEQFF.

Remarks on this clonotype: One end of the junction varies from germline; a read error may be responsible. The genes are TRBV12-3 or TRBV12-4 and TRBJ1-1; 7 bases fit TRBD1. The CDR3 runs to 16 residues. The CDR3 reads CANSFEQGRGNTEAFF. CDR3 coding DNA: TGTGCCAACAGTTTCGAACAGGGGAGGGGGAACACTGAAGCTTTCTTT.

In this sample, this clonotype turned up many times. The chain has TRBV7-9 and TRBJ2-3; D gene ambiguous. The V and J ends lost 5 bases and 0 bases respectively, with 12 bases between them. The CDR3 spans 15 residues. Germline loops: CDR1 SEHNR, CDR2 FQNEAQ (reference sequence). The DNA of the CDR3 is TGTGCCAGCAGCCCTCTGAGTACTAGCACAGATACGCAGTATTTT. Translated: CASSPLSTSTDTQYF.

V is TRBV2 and J is TRBJ1-2; 9 bases map to TRBD1. The CDR3 has 15 amino acids. Germline CDR1 and CDR2: SNHLY and FYNNEI. With V trimmed by 5 bases and J by 3 bases, 7 bases remained unmatched. This CDR3 reads CASSLLGQGDYGYTF. In nucleotides, the CDR3 is TGTGCCAGCAGTCTTTTGGGACAGGGAGACTATGGCTACACCTTC.

This clonotype was seen more than once but under ten times. One end of the junction varies from germline; a read error may be responsible. The chain joins TRBV19 to TRBJ1-4; a possible D gene is TRBD1 (5 bases). The CDR3 consists of 15 residues. The germline V gene encodes CDR1 LNHDA and CDR2 SQIVND (reference sequence). CDR3 protein: CASSIGARVNEKLFF. The CDR3, as DNA: TGTGCCAGTAGTATTGGGGCCAGGGTCAATGAAAAGCTGTTTTTT.

This clonotype came up many times. A single base separates this from a much larger clone, so it may be a read error. The CDR3 DNA sequence: TGTGCCAGCAGCTTAGCGGAGGGTGGCGAGACCCAGTACTTC. As protein: CASSLAEGGETQYF. The V gene is TRBV7-9, the J gene TRBJ2-5; D might be TRBD2 (6 bases). Trimming removed 0 bases at V and 5 bases at J, with 10 bases between. Looked up from germline, CDR1 is SEHNR and CDR2 is FQNEAQ (reference sequence). The CDR3 spans 14 residues.

This sequence joins TRBV14 and TRBJ1-1; D is uncertain. Per the germline V gene, CDR1 is SGHDN and CDR2 is FVKESK. This CDR3 region has 12 residues. With 5 bases removed from V and 11 bases from J, the gap between germline ends came to 15 bases. For the CDR3, the DNA is TGTGCCAGCAGCTTTCGCCCATTTGGGGCTTTCTTT. As protein: CASSFRPFGAFF.

In this sample, this clonotype turned up many times. J is TRBJ2-2 and V is TRBV5-1; 8 bases align to TRBD1. The CDR3 spans 15 residues. Germline V gene sequence: CDR1 SGHRS, CDR2 YFSETQ. The ends lost 3 bases at V and 5 bases at J; junction bases unmatched: 6. The CDR3 loop reads CASSSGQGSTGELFF. The CDR3 DNA reads TGCGCCAGCAGCTCAGGACAGGGATCGACCGGGGAGCTGTTTTTT.

Comments on this clonotype: A much more abundant neighbour one base away suggests this may be a read error. This rearrangement joins TRBV14 to TRBJ1-6, with TRBD1 identical over 7 bases. Germline CDR1 is SGHDN and CDR2 is FVKESK. The CDR3 covers 11 residues. V dropped 4 bases and J dropped 18; count of bases not matched to a gene: 6. CDR3 coding DNA: TGTGCCAGCAGCCCCGGGACAGACCCCCACTTT. Amino acids: CASSPGTDPHF.

This clonotype was observed a few times. The chain links TRBV2 to TRBJ2-2; TRBD2 is a possible D gene (7 bases). This CDR3 has 14 residues. Looked up from germline, CDR1 is SNHLY and CDR2 is FYNNEI. V gave up 5 bases and J gave up 7 bases, with 14 bases separating them. CDR3 DNA sequence: TGTGCCAGCAGTCGAGGGGGGGCAGTCGGGGAGCTGTTTTTT. This translates into CASSRGGAVGELFF.

This clonotype was found many times. The chain combines TRBV7-9 with TRBJ2-5; 8 bases match TRBD2. V dropped 3 bases and J dropped 3; count of bases not matched to a gene: 15. CDR1 is SEHNR, CDR2 FQNEAQ, per germline (reference sequence). There are 18 residues in the CDR3. CDR3 sequence: CASSFKEIAGPRKETQYF. The CDR3, as DNA: TGTGCCAGCAGCTTTAAGGAGATAGCGGGGCCCCGGAAAGAGACCCAGTACTTC. The variable domain in full, completed from reference TRBV7-9 and TRBJ2-5, reads DTGVSQNPRHKITKRGQNVTFRCDPISEHNRLYWYRQTLGQGPEFLTYFQNEAQLEKSRLLSDRFSAERPKGSFSTLEIQRTEQGDSAMYLCASSFKEIAGPRKETQYFGPGTRLLVL.

This clonotype was observed at least ten times. The chain carries TRBV29-1 and TRBJ2-3, with D possibly being TRBD1 (5 bases). Germline assignment: CDR1 SQVTM and CDR2 ANQGSEA. This CDR3 spans 12 amino acids. V shed 4 bases and J shed 3 bases, with 8 bases lying between them. The CDR3 sequence: CSVGQGTDTQYF. The CDR3 coding sequence is TGCAGCGTTGGCCAGGGTACAGATACGCAGTATTTT.

The V gene is TRBV20-1, the J gene TRBJ2-5, with 7 positions matching TRBD1. The better agreement between TRBJ2-7 and the DNA end casts doubt on the J call. The V gene's germline CDR1 is DFQATT and CDR2 SNEGSKA (reference sequence). There are 16 residues in the CDR3. Here the CDR3 DNA reads TGCAGTGCTAGTCACCCAGGGGGAATTCTAACCTACGAGCAGTACTTC. Amino acid sequence: CSASHPGGILTYEQYF.

The rearrangement uses TRBV9 and TRBJ1-2, with 7 bases that match TRBD1. Germline V gives CDR1 SGDLS, CDR2 YYNGEE. CDR3 size: 16 residues. With V trimmed by 1 base and J by 0 bases, 6 bases remained unmatched. The CDR3 region is CASSVSWDSSNYGYTF. In DNA, the CDR3 is TGTGCCAGCAGCGTATCGTGGGACAGTTCTAACTATGGCTACACCTTC. The entire variable domain, with the rest obtained from reference TRBV9 and TRBJ1-2, is as follows: DSGVTQTPKHLITATGQRVTLRCSPRSGDLSVYWYQQSLDQGLQFLIQYYNGEERAKGNILERFSAQQFPDLHSELNLSSLELGDSALYFCASSVSWDSSNYGYTFGSGTRLTVV.

This clonotype was found many times. This sequence joins TRBV4-1 and TRBJ2-1, with D possibly being TRBD1 (6 bases). Germline V gives CDR1 MGHRA, CDR2 YSYEKL. The germline V and J ends were trimmed by 7 bases and 5 bases, with 18 bases remaining between them. The CDR3 covers 15 residues. The CDR3 is CASNTGWGRNNEQFF. The DNA for the CDR3 is TGCGCCAGCAATACGGGCTGGGGGCGGAACAATGAGCAGTTCTTC.

This clonotype was observed a handful of times. The rearrangement uses TRBV5-1 and TRBJ2-4; D unresolved. Germline V gives CDR1 SGHRS, CDR2 YFSETQ. The CDR3 loop spans 16 amino acids. V shed 1 base and J shed 0 bases, with 11 bases lying between them. This CDR3 reads CASSLNPSLAKNIQYF. The CDR3 region has the DNA TGCGCCAGCAGCTTGAATCCGTCGCTAGCCAAAAACATTCAGTACTTC.

With regard to this clonotype: It may be a read error: a sequence one base away is much more abundant. The chain uses TRBV28 and TRBJ1-2; a weak D match, TRBD1 (6 bases). The CDR3 covers 13 residues. Germline V gene lookup returns CDR1 MDHEN and CDR2 SYDVKM. Deletions cut 5 bases from V and 4 bases from J, with 11 bases between. The CDR3 is CASSHTGSYGYTF. CDR3 bases: TGTGCCAGCAGTCACACAGGGAGCTATGGCTACACCTTC.

On this clonotype itself: A much larger clone differs from this one at a single base, so this may be a read error. The rearrangement joins TRBV7-2 to TRBJ2-1, with a tentative D call TRBD2 (6 bases). The V gene's germline CDR1 is SGHTA and CDR2 FQGNSA. The CDR3 totals 14 residues. V was clipped by 5 bases and J by 13 bases, with 21 bases between them. CDR3 DNA: TGTGCCAGCAGCCCCGGACGGTGGGGGGAGACCCAGTTCTTC. Translated: CASSPGRWGETQFF.

This clonotype was seen repeatedly, ten times or more. The V and J genes are TRBV13 and TRBJ2-7; D is perhaps TRBD1 (7 bases). Trimming shortened V by 5 bases and J by 3 bases, and 17 bases separated the two germline ends. The CDR3 has 15 residues. CDR1 is PRHDT, CDR2 FYEKMQ, per germline (reference sequence). The chain's CDR3 is CASSPSRQGGYEQYF. In nucleotides, the CDR3 is TGTGCCAGCAGCCCCAGTAGACAGGGAGGCTACGAGCAGTACTTC.

With respect to this clonotype: A junction end diverges from the germline sequence, so it may reflect a read error. This rearrangement joins TRBV30 to TRBJ2-5; tentative D call: TRBD1 (5 bases). CDR1 and CDR2 (germline): GTSNPN, SVGIG (reference sequence). CDR3 length equals 11 residues. The CDR3 sequence: CARSAQATQYF. The CDR3 DNA is TGTGCCCGGAGTGCACAGGCTACCCAGTACTTC.

This clonotype was found a few times. This sequence joins TRBV15 and TRBJ1-2; 7 nucleotides match TRBD1. The CDR3 loop spans 15 amino acids. In germline, CDR1 is LNHNV, CDR2 YYDKDF (reference sequence). Trimming at V came to 1 base and at J to 4 bases, leaving 6 bases not matched to a gene. CDR3 sequence: CATSRGQGSGYGYTF. In DNA form, the CDR3 reads TGTGCCACCAGCAGAGGACAGGGAAGTGGCTATGGCTACACCTTC.

The chain recombines TRBV11-2 with TRBJ2-2; 10 bases align to TRBD1. The length of the CDR3 is 15 residues. Germline CDR1 and CDR2: SGHAT and FQNNGV. After removal of 2 bases from V and 8 bases from J, the junction contained 5 bases not matched to a gene. In nucleotides, the CDR3 is TGTGCCAGCAGCTTATACGGGACAGGGGCTGGGGAGCTGTTTTTT. It yields the protein CASSLYGTGAGELFF.